The rows below give T cell receptor beta chains drawn from one sample of a study of graft-versus-host responses after intestinal transplantation. Generated by immunoSEQ multiplex PCR, the TCRdb table keeps only in-frame clones and is missing some. The sample lists about 9,600 clones, 80% to 90% occurring once. Sequencing used ileum tissue, obtained around 740 days after intestinal transplantation. These receptors originate from a human patient who received an intestinal transplant, so some T cells may come from the graft donor. CDR3s include the opening cysteine and the closing phenylalanine or tryptophan.

v_gene,j_gene,CDR3aa
TRBV5-1,TRBJ2-6,CASSLQGTSGANVLTF
TRBV10-3,TRBJ1-2,CAISEGQGDYGYTF
TRBV5-6,TRBJ2-7,CASSSQGSNTYEQYF
TRBV5-6,TRBJ2-2,CASSLAGGPPGTGELFF
TRBV2,TRBJ2-1,CASSLDGYNEQFF
TRBV30,TRBJ2-7,CAWTPFSGRAYEQYF
TRBV6-5,TRBJ1-2,CASSTEGQLYGYTF
TRBV20-1,TRBJ2-7,CSATRQYEQYF
TRBV4-2,TRBJ1-4,CASSQGRTVGNEKLFF
TRBV9,TRBJ1-2,CASSPSSVVYGYTF
TRBV5-4,TRBJ1-2,CASSQADSRGYGYTF
TRBV6-5,TRBJ2-7,CASSYSGFEQYF
TRBV11-1,TRBJ2-7,CASSSDRTPYEQYF
TRBV6-5,TRBJ2-7,CASRPDGLLYEQYF
TRBV7-9,TRBJ2-1,CASSRSRNEQFF
TRBV4-1,TRBJ2-7,CASSQDLGYEQYF
TRBV15,TRBJ2-3,CATSPEGDTQYF
TRBV6-1,TRBJ2-2,CASTSGTRNGGELFF
TRBV19,TRBJ1-5,CASSIGPWGNQPQHF
TRBV7-2,TRBJ1-3,CAGRREGAGGNTIYF
TRBV2,TRBJ1-5,CASSEQGNQPQHF
TRBV7-3,TRBJ2-7,CASSLNRGSYEQYF
TRBV5-4,TRBJ1-6,CASSSDPTRINSPLHF
TRBV28,TRBJ2-7,CASSSYNRYTYEQYF
TRBV28,TRBJ2-2,CASRRQATTGELFF
TRBV2,TRBJ1-5,CASSWAGGGSNQPQHF
TRBV7-9,TRBJ2-3,CASSPRGGTLTDTQYF
TRBV11-3,TRBJ1-2,CASSLDRVGTGNYGYTF
TRBV2,TRBJ1-6,CASSEALRAGRNSPLHF
TRBV6-1,TRBJ1-4,CASDRDPREKLFF
TRBV5-6,TRBJ2-7,CASSLGTGTYEQYF
TRBV5-4,TRBJ2-7,CASSLELSSYEQYF
TRBV11-2,TRBJ1-2,CASSPKPIQGNYGYTF
TRBV7-3,TRBJ1-3,CASSLNPSSGNTIYF
TRBV28,TRBJ2-1,CASSWRGSSYNEQFF
TRBV19,TRBJ2-5,CASSEGGGETQYF
TRBV27,TRBJ1-6,CASKVLTPYNSPLHF
TRBV27,TRBJ2-7,CASSLQLAGTYEQYF
TRBV6-1,TRBJ2-7,CASSPGLAREQYF
TRBV19,TRBJ1-1,CASSPEGQRERFF
TRBV30,TRBJ2-3,CAWTGGPDTQYF
TRBV7-3,TRBJ2-1,CASSVLAGGYNEQFF
TRBV15,TRBJ2-5,CATTLAGGLQETQYF
TRBV5-1,TRBJ1-2,CASSGNRGMSGGYTF
TRBV28,TRBJ2-5,CASSKPGAAGTQYF
TRBV27,TRBJ2-7,CASRTDSRLAENYEQYF
TRBV19,TRBJ2-5,CASNCSGFQETQYF
TRBV25-1,TRBJ2-3,CASSEIRAGTVYTQYF
TRBV27,TRBJ2-7,CASRTGAWRDTYEQYF
TRBV28,TRBJ2-1,CASSSSIAGKINEQFF
TRBV18,TRBJ2-3,CASSLLAGADTQYF
TRBV5-6,TRBJ2-7,CASSLVRGTSYEQYF
TRBV6-9,TRBJ1-2,CASSYRGYGYTF
TRBV28,TRBJ2-7,CASSLQNVAYEQYF